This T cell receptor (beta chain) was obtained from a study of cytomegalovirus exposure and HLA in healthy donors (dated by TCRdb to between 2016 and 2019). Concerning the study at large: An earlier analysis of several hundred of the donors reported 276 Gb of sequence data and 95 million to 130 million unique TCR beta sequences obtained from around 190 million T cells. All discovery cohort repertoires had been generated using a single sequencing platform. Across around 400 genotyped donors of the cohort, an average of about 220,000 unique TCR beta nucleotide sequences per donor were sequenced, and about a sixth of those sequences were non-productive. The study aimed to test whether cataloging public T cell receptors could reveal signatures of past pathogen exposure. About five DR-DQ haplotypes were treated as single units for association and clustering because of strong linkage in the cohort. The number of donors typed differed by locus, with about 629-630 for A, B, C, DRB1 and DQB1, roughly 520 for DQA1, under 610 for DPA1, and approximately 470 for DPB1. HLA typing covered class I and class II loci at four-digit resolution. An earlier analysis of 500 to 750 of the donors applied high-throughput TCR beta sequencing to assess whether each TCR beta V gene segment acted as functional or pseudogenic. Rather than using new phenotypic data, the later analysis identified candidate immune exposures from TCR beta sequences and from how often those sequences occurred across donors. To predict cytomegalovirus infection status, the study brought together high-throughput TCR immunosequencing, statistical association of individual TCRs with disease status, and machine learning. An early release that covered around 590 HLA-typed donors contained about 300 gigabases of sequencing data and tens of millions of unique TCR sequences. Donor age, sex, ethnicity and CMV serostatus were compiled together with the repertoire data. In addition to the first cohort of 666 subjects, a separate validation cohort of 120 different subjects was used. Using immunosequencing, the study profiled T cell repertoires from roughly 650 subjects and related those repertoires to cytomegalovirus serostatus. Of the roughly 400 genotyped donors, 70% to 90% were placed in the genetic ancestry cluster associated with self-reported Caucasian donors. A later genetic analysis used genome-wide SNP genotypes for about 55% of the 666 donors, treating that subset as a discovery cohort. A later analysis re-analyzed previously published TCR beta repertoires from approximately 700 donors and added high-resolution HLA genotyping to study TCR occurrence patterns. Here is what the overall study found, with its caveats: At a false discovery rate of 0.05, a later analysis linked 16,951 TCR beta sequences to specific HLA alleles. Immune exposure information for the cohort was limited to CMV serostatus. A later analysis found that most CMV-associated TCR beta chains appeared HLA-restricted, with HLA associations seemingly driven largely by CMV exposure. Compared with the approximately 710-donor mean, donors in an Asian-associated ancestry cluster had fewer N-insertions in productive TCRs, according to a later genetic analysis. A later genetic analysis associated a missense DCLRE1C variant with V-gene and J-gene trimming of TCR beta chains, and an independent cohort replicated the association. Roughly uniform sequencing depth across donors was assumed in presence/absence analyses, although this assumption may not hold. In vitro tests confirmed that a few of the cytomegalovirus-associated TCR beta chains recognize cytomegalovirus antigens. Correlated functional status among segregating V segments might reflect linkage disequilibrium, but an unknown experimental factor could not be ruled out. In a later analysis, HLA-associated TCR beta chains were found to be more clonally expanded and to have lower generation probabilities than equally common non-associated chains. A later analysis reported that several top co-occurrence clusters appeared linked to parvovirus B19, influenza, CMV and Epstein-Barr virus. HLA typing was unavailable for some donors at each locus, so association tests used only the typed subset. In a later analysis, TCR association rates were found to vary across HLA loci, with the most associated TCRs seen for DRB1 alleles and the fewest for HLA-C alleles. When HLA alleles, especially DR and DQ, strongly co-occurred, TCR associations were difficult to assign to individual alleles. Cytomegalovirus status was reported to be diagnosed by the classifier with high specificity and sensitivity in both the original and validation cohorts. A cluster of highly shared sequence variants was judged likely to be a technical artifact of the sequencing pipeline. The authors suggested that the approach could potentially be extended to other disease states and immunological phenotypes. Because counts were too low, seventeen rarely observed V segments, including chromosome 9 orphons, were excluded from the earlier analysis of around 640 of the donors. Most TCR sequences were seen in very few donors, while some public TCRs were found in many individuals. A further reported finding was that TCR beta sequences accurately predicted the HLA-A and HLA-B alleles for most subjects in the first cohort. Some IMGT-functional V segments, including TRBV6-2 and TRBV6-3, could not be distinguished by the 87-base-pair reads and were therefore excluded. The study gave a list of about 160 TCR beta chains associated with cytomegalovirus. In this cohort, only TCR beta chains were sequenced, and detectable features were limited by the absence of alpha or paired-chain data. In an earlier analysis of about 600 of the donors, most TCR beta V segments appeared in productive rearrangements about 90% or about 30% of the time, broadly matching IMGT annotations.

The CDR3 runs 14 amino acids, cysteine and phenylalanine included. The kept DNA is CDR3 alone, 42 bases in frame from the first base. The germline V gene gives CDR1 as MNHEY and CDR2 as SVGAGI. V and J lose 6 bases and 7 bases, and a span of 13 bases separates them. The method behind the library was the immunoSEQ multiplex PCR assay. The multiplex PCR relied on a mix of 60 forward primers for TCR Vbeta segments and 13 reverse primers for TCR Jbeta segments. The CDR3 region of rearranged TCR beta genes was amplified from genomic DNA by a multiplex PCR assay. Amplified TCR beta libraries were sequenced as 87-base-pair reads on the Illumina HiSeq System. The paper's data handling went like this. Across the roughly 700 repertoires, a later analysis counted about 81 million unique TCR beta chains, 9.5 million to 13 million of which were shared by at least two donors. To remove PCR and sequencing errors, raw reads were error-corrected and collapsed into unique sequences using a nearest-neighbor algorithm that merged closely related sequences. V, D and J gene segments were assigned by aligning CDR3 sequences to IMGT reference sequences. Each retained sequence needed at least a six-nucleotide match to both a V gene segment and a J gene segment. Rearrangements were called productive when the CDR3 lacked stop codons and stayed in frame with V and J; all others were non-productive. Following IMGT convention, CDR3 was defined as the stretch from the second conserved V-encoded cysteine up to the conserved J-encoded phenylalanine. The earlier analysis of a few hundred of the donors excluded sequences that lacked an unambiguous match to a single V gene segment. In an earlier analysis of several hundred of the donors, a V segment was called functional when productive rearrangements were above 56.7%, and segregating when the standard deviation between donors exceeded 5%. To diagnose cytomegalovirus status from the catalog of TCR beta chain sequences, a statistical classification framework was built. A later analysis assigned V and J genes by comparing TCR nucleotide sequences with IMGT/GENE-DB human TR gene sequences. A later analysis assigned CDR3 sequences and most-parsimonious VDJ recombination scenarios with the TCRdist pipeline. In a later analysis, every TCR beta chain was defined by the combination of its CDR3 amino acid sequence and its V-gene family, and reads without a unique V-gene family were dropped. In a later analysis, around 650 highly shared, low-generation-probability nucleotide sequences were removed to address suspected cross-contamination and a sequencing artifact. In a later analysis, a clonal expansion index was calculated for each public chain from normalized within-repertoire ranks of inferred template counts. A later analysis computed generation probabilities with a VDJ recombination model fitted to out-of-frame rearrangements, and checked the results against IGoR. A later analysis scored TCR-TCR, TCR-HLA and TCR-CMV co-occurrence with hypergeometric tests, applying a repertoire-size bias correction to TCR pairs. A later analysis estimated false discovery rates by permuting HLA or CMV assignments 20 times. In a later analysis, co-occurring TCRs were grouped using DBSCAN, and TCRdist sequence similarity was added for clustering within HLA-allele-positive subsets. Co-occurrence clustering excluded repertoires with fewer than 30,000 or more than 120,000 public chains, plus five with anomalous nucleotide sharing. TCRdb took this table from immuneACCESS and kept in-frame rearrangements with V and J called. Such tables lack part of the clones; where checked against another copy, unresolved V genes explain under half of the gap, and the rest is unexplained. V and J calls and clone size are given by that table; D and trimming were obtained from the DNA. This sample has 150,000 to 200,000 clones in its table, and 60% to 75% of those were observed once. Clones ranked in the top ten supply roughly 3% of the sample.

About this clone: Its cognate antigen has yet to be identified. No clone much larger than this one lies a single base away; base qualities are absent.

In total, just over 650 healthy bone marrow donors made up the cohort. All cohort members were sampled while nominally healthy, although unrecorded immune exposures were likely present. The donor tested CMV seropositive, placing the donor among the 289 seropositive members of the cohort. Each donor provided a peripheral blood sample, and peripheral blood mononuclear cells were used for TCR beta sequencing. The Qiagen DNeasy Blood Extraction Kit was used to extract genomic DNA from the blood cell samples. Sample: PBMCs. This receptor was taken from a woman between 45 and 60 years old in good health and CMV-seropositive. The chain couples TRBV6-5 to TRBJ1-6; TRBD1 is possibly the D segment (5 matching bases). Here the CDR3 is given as CASSPGPPNSPLHF. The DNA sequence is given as TGTGCCAGCAGCCCAGGGCCTCCAAATTCACCCCTCCACTTT.